This TCR beta chain comes out of a study of regulatory dendritic cells for organ transplantation. Overall study context: Monocytes received vitamin D3 on days 0 and 4, IL-10 on day 4. LPS was added to dendritic cell cultures on day 6. Study results and limitations: Memory CD8+ clonal expansion seemed more limited with regulatory than mature dendritic cells.

About this clone: Its cognate antigen is unknown.

CFSE-labeled sorted T cells met regulatory or mature dendritic cells for more than four days. Memory T cells were CD45RO+, naive were CD45RA+, sorted by FACS. The repertoire was sequenced with immunoSEQ multiplex PCR; TCRdb's copy has only in-frame clones and lacks some. The table has approximately 11,000 clones, 75% seen once. Between the trimmed V and J ends, which lost 5 bases and 4 bases, there was a span of 15 bases. Germline V CDR1 and CDR2: SGHRS, YFSETQ. The length of the CDR3 is 14 residues. The J gene is TRBJ1-1, the V gene TRBV5-1, with D unresolved. This receptor was obtained from a human donor in good health. Sequences were obtained from memory CD4+ T cells from blood cultured with regulatory dendritic cells. Subset of the sample: CD45RO+ memory T cells. CDR3 sequence (DNA): TGCGCCAGCAGGGATCAGAGGTCGGGCACTGAAGCTTTCTTT. Protein sequence: CASRDQRSGTEAFF.